This TCR beta chain came from a study of blood T cell repertoires in COVID-19. At the level of the study: From the United States, Italy and Spain came samples of acute and convalescent COVID-19. Sample material is recorded as cDNA or gDNA derived from T cells, B-cell-depleted T cells, or PBMCs.

The CDR3 consists of 19 residues. Between the trimmed V and J ends, which lost 6 bases and 1 base, there was a span of 28 bases. Germline-derived CDR1 and CDR2 are SGDLS and YYNGEE. As processed by the authors: Nucleated cell number was recorded as an estimate derived from reference gene primer amplification. Only in-frame clones appear in the TCRdb table, and some are missing; sequencing was by immunoSEQ multiplex PCR. That table supplies the V and J calls and clone size; D and trimming were determined from the DNA. The table records fewer than 300,000 clones, 70% to 90% of them present only once. The sequenced sample was peripheral blood. The receptor comes from a woman between 40 and 50 years old who had recovered from COVID-19. The rearrangement joins TRBV9 to TRBJ1-1, with TRBD1 as a possible D gene (6 bases). In DNA, the CDR3 is TGTGCCAGCACCCCCGGGGGGCGACAGGCAAATACCAGGAACACTGAAGCTTTCTTT. This sequence encodes CASTPGGRQANTRNTEAFF.